The present entry profiles one T cell receptor (beta chain) with its context. This specimen comes from a study of blood T cell repertoires in COVID-19. Study context: Acute-phase and convalescent COVID-19 samples originated in the United States, Italy and Spain. T cells, B-cell-depleted T cells, or PBMCs provided the cDNA or gDNA that served as material.

Germline values: CDR1 DFQATT, CDR2 SNEGSKA (reference sequence). There are 15 residues in the CDR3. V lost 3 bases, J lost 0 bases, and 15 bases lay in between. In the original analysis: Reference gene primer amplification gave nucleated cell count estimates. Sequencing was performed with immunoSEQ multiplex PCR; in TCRdb, only in-frame clones are kept and a portion is missing. Clonal size and the V and J genes are those of that table, whereas D and trimming came from the DNA. This sample yields roughly 190,000 clones, of which roughly 82% are seen a single time; about 8% belongs to the top ten. The Seattle patients, enrolled during active infection, were followed longitudinally.

The TCR comes from a woman in her sixties or seventies with COVID-19, enrolled during active disease. V usage is TRBV20-1 and J usage is TRBJ2-7, with D perhaps matching TRBD2 (6 bases). Sequenced sample: peripheral blood. CDR3 in DNA: TGCAGTGCTAGTCGACTAGGCGGCCTCTCCTACGAGCAGTACTTC. Translated: CSASRLGGLSYEQYF.